This note documents a single TCR beta chain sequence. What it recognizes is unknown. This sample is drawn from a study of shared clonotypes between healthy human individuals. Study-wide points: With a handful of donors compared, roughly 4.9% of naive CD4 clonotypes were shared. Unshared clonotypes carried lower generation probabilities than those common to all four donors.

Into CD45RA+ naive and CD45RA-negative memory subsets, the CD4+ cells were split. The CDR3 contains 14 residues. V dropped 7 bases and J dropped 1 base, with 12 bases sitting between them. The germline V gene encodes CDR1 MDHEN and CDR2 SYDVKM. Using immunoSEQ multiplex PCR, the repertoire was profiled, and TCRdb retains in-frame clones only, with some absent. The sample gives about 600,000 clones, approximately 97% of which show up once; 0.057% is in the top ten. The specimen was naive CD4+ T cells sorted from blood. Regarding subset: CD45RA+ positively selected. This chain uses TRBV28 with TRBJ2-3; D is undetermined. The TCR sequence derives from a woman younger than 45 in good health. The chain's CDR3 is CASTAPSGTDTQYF. DNA for the CDR3: TGTGCCAGCACCGCCCCCTCCGGCACAGATACGCAGTATTTT.